This T cell receptor beta chain was documented in a study of cytomegalovirus exposure and HLA in healthy donors. Measured with immunoSEQ multiplex PCR; TCRdb has only the in-frame clones, and not every one. The profile covers roughly 76,000 clones, with around 94% appearing a single time and about 1.6% taken by the ten largest. Trimming took 4 bases from V and 0 from J, leaving 10 bases between them. The CDR3 contains 14 residues. The germline V gene encodes CDR1 GTSNPN and CDR2 SVGIG (reference sequence). In the case of this clone: Its antigen is currently unknown.

General study findings and limits: Investigators reported more than 150 TCR beta chains as tied to cytomegalovirus. First-cohort TCR clusters were later found to tend to co-occur in the roughly 110 validation repertoires.

The sequenced sample was PBMCs. The V and J genes are TRBV30 and TRBJ2-1; tentative D call: TRBD2 (5 bases). This clonotype originated in a man aged 18-30 years in good health and CMV-seropositive. The CDR3 region is CAWNSGSSYNEQFF. As DNA, the CDR3 is TGTGCCTGGAACTCTGGGAGCTCCTACAATGAGCAGTTCTTC.